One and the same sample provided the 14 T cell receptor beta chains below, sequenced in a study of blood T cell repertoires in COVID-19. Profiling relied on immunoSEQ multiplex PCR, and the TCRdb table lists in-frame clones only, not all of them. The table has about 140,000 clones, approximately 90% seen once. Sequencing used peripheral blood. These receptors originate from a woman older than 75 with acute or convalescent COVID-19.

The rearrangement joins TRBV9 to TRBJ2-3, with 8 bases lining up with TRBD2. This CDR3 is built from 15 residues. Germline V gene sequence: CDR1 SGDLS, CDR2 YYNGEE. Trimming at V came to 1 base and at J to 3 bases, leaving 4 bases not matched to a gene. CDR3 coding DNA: TGTGCCAGCAGCGTAACCGGGGGGGTGACAGATACGCAGTATTTT. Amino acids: CASSVTGGVTDTQYF.

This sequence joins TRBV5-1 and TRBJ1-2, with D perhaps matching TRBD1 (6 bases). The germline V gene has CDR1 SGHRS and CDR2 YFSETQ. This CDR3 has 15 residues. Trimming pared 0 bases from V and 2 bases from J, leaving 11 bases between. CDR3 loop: CASSLGPGVNYGYTF. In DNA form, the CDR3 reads TGCGCCAGCAGCTTGGGTCCAGGGGTAAACTATGGCTACACCTTC. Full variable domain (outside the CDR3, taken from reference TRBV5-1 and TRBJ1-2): KAGVTQTPRYLIKTRGQQVTLSCSPISGHRSVSWYQQTPGQGLQFLFEYFSETQRNKGNFPGRFSGRQFSNSRSEMNVSTLELGDSALYLCASSLGPGVNYGYTFGSGTRLTVV.

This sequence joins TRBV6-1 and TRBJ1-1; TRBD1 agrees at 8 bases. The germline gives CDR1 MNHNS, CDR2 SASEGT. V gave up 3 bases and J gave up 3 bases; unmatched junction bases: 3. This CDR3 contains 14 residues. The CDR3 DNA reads TGTGCCAGCAGTGACCTACAGGGGGACACTGAAGCTTTCTTT. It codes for CASSDLQGDTEAFF.

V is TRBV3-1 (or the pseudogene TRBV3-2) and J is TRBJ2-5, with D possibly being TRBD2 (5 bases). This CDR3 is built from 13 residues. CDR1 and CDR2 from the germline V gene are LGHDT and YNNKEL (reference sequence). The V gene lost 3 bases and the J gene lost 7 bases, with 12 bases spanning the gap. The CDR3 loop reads CASSQTREGTQYF. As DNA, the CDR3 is TGTGCCAGCAGCCAGACCCGAGAGGGGACCCAGTACTTC.

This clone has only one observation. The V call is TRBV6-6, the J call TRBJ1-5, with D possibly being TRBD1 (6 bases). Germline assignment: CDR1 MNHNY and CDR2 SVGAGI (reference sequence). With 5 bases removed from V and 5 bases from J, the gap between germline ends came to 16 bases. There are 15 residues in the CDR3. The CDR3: CASSPDRRGYQPQHF. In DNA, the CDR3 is TGTGCCAGCAGTCCCGACAGGAGAGGGTATCAGCCCCAGCATTTT.

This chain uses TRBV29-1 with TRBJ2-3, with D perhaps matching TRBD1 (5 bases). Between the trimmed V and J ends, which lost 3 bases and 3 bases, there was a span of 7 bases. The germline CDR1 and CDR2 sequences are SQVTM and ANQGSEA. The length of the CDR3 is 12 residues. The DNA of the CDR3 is TGCAGCGTTGAGCAGGGAACAGATACGCAGTATTTT. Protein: CSVEQGTDTQYF.

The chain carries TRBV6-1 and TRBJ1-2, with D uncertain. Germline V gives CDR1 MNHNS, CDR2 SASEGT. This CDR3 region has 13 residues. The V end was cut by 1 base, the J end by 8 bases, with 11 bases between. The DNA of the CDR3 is TGTGCCAGCAGTGAAGTCCGGTGGCGGGGCTACACCTTC. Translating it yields CASSEVRWRGYTF.

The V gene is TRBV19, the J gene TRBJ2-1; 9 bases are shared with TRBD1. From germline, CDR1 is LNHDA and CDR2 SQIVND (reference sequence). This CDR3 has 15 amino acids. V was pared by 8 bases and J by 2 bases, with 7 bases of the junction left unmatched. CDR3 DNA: TGTGCCAGTTCCACCGGGACAGGGCCCTACAATGAGCAGTTCTTC. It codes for CASSTGTGPYNEQFF.

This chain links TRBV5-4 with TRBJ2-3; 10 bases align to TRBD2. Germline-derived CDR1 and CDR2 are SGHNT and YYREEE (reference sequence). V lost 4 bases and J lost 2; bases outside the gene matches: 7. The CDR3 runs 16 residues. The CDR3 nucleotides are TGTGCCAGCAGCCCCAGCGGGGGGGGATTCACAGATACGCAGTATTTT. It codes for CASSPSGGGFTDTQYF.

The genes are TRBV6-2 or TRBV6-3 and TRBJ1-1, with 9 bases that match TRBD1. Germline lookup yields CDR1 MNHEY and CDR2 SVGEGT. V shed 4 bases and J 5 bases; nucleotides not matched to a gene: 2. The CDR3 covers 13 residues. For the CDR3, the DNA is TGTGCCAGCAGTTTCGGACAGGGGACTGAAGCTTTCTTT. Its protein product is CASSFGQGTEAFF.

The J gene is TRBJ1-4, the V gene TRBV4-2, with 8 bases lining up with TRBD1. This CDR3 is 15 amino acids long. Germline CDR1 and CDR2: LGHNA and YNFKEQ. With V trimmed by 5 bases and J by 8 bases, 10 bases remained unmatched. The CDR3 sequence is CASSLGQALEEKLFF. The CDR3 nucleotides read TGTGCCAGCAGCTTGGGACAGGCCCTCGAGGAAAAACTGTTTTTT.

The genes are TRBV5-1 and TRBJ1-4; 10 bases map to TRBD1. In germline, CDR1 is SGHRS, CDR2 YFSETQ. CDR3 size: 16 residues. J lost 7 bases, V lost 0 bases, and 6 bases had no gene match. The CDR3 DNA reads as TGCGCCAGCAGCTTGGGGAGGACAGGGGGTAGTGAAAAACTGTTTTTT. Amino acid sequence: CASSLGRTGGSEKLFF.

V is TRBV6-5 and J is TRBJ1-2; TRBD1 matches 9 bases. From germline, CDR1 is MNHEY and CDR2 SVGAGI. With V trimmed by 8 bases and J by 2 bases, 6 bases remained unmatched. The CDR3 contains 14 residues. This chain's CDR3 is CASRSGTGNYGYTF. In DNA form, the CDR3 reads TGTGCCAGCCGTTCCGGGACAGGGAACTATGGCTACACCTTC.

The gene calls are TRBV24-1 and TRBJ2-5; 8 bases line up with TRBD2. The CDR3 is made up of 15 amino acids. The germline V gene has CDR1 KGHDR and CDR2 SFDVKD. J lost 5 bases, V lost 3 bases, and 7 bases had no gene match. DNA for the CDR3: TGTGCCACCAGTGATCCGCGGGGGGTCACGGAGACCCAGTACTTC. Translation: CATSDPRGVTETQYF.